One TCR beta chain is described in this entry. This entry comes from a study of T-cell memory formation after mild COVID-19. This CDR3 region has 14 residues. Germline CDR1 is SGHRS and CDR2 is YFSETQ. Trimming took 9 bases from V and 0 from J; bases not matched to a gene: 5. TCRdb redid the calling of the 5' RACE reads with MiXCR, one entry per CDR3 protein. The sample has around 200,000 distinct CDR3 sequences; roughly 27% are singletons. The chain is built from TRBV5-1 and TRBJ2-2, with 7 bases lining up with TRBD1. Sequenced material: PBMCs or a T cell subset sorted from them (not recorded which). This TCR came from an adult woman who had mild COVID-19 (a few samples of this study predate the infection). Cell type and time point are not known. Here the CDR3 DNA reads TGCGCCACCACAGGGGACCCGAACACCGGGGAGCTGTTTTTT. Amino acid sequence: CATTGDPNTGELFF.